The T cell receptor (beta chain) described here comes from a study of blood T cell repertoires in COVID-19 (dated by TCRdb to 2020 to 2022). As for the study more broadly: Samples covering the acute and convalescent phases of COVID-19 were provided by collaborators in the United States, Italy and Spain. The material from the prospective study consisted of cDNA or gDNA derived from T cells, B-cell-depleted T cells, or PBMCs. Where HLA class I and class II types were available, the types were taken from metadata supplied by the sample provider, not from assay-based typing. The dataset comprised deeply sampled blood TCRbeta repertoires from subjects exposed to, actively infected with, or recovered from COVID-19. Samples were obtained from the ongoing ImmuneRACE study (first 160 participants) and from 1,254 subjects provided by 6 global collaborators. Nearly every sample came with metadata listing a de-identified subject ID, COVID-19 status, age in years and sex. The repertoires were released in a freely available public database intended as a resource for research on the immune response to SARS-CoV-2.

What the authors observed across the whole study: The quantity of clinical and demographic metadata differed by source and by participant and was supplied without curation.

TCRbeta CDR3 regions were amplified from genomic DNA by means of the immunoSEQ Assay, a bias-controlled multiplex PCR. Regarding the original processing steps: The number of nucleated cells in each sample was estimated from the amplification of reference gene primers within the assay. To quantify the absolute abundance of each unique TCRbeta CDR3 rearrangement, sequence reads were collapsed and filtered. For each sample, productive Simpson clonality was calculated by taking the square root of Simpson's diversity index across productive rearrangements. Held by TCRdb, this immuneACCESS table contains in-frame sequences only and omits some clones. Under half of the omission traces to an unresolved V gene where checked; the cause of the rest is unknown. Clone size and the V and J calls come from that table; the DNA yielded D and trimming. Counted in this sample were around 94,000 clones; roughly 80% of them appeared once. The top ten hold almost 3.5% of the sample.

The collaborating institutions used their own protocols to collect whole blood in K2EDTA tubes. For TCRbeta analysis, collaborators shipped samples in one of three forms: frozen whole blood, isolated PBMCs, or DNA extracted from either of those sample types. Taken from cysteine to phenylalanine, the CDR3 has 19 residues. Solely the CDR3 DNA is kept, with 57 bases framed from the first base. Trimming leaves V shorter by 2 bases and J shorter by 3 bases, with the junction holding 11 bases beyond the gene matches. CDR1 LGHNA and CDR2 YNFKEQ were looked up in the germline V gene. Remarks on this clone: Its antigen is unknown. Per-base qualities were not stored, and no clone one base away is much larger.

The sequence was obtained from a man aged 45-65 years with acute or convalescent COVID-19. Sequencing was carried out using peripheral blood. Recombination connected TRBV4-2 to TRBJ1-4; TRBD1 matches 11 bases in the middle. The nucleotide sequence reads as follows: TGTGCCAGCAGCCAATCCGCCCGGGACAGGGGGGTGGCTAATGAAAAACTGTTTTTT. Its product reads: CASSQSARDRGVANEKLFF.